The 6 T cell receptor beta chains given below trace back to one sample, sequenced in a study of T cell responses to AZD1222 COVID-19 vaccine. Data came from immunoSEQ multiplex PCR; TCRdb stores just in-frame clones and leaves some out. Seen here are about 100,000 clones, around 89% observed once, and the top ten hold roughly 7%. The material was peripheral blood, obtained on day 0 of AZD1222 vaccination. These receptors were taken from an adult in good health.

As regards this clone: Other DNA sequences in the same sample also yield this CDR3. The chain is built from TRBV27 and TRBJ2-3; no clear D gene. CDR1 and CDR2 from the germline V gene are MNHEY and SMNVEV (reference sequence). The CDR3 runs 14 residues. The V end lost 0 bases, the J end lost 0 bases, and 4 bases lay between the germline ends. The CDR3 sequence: CASSLSSSTDTQYF. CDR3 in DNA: TGTGCCAGCAGTTTATCGAGTAGCACAGATACGCAGTATTTT.

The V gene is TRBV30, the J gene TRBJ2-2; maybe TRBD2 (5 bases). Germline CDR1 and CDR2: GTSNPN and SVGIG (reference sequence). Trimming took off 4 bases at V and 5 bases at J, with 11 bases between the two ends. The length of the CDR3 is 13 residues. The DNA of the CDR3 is TGTGCCTGGACAAAGACTACAACCGGGGAGCTGTTTTTT. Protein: CAWTKTTTGELFF.

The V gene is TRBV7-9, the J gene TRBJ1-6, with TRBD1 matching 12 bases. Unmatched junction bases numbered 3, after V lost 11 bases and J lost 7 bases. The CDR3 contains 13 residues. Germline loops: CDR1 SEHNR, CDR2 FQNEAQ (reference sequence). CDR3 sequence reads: CAWGQGANSPLHF. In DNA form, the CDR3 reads TGTGCCTGGGGACAGGGGGCGAATTCACCCCTCCACTTT.

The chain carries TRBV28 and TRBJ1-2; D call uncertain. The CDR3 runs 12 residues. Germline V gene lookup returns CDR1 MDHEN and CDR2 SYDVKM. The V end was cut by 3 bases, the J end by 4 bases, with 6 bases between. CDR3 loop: CASSFGFYGYTF. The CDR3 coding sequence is TGTGCCAGCAGTTTTGGCTTCTATGGCTACACCTTC.

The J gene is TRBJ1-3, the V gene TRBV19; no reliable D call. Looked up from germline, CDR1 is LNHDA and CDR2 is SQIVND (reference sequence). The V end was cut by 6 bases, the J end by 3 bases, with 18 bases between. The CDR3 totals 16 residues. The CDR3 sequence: CASRGQATAVGNTIYF. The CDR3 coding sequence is TGTGCCAGTAGGGGCCAGGCCACTGCGGTTGGAAACACCATATATTTT. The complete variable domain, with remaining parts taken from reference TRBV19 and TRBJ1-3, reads DGGITQSPKYLFRKEGQNVTLSCEQNLNHDAMYWYRQDPGQGLRLIYYSQIVNDFQKGDIAEGYSVSREKKESFPLTVTSAQKNPTAFYLCASRGQATAVGNTIYFGEGSWLTVV.

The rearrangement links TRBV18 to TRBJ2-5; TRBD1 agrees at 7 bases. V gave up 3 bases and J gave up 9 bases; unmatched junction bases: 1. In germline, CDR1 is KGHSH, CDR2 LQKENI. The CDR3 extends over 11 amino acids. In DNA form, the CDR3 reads TGTGCCAGCTCACCGGGACAGCCCCAGTACTTC. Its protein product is CASSPGQPQYF.